This TCR beta chain stems from a study of CD8+ T cells in alopecia areata. Reverse transcribed after extraction, RNA yielded cDNA as the sequencing template. Clones were sequenced by immunoSEQ multiplex PCR, and TCRdb holds only the in-frame ones, with some missing. Of approximately 210,000 clones listed, approximately 70% are singletons. Treatment: oral pan-JAK inhibitor, 5-10 mg twice daily. The V end lost 8 bases, the J end lost 7 bases, and 12 bases lay between the germline ends. Germline V gene lookup returns CDR1 MGHDK and CDR2 SYGVNS. CDR3 length equals 13 residues. The source material was CD4+ T cells sorted from blood, sampled at week 44, from a patient treated with tofacitinib. V usage is TRBV25-1 and J usage is TRBJ1-6, with a possible D match to TRBD1 (5 bases). The TCR sequence derives from a human donor with alopecia areata. CDR3 sequence (DNA): TGTGCCAGCCATGCAAAGGGGAATTCACCCCTCCACTTT. Amino acid sequence: CASHAKGNSPLHF.